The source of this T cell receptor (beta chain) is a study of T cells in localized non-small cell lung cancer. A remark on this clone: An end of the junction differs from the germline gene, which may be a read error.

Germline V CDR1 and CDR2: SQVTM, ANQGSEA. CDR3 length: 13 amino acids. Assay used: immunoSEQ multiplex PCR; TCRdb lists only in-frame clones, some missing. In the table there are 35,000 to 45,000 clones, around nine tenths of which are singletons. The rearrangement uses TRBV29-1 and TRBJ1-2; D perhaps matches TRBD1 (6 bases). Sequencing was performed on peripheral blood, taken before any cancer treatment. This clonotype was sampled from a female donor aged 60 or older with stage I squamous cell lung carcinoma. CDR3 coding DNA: TGCAGCGCTGAAGGGGGAAATCGGTATGGCTACACCTTC. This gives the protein CSAEGGNRYGYTF.